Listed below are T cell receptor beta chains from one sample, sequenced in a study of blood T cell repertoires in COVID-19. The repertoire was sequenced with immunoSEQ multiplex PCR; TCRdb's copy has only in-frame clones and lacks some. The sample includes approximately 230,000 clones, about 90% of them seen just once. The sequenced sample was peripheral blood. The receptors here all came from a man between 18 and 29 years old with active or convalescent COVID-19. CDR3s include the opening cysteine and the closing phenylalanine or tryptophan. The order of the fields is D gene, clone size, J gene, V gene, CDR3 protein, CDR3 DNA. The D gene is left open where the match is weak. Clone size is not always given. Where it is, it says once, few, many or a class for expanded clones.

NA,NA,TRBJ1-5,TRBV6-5,CASSYRRGHNQPQHF,TGTGCCAGCAGTTACCGACGGGGACACAATCAGCCCCAGCATTTT
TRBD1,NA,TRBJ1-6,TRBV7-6,CASRAGTGNSPLHF,TGTGCCAGCAGGGCCGGGACAGGGAATTCACCCCTCCACTTT
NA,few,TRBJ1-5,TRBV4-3,CASSQERAGSNQPQHF,TGCGCCAGCAGCCAAGAGCGGGCCGGGAGCAATCAGCCCCAGCATTTT
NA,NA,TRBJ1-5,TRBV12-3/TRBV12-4,CASSLKPDQPQHF,TGTGCCAGCAGTTTAAAGCCGGATCAGCCCCAGCATTTT
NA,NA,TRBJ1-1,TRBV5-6,CASSSEPQGRGFF,TGTGCCAGCAGCTCGGAGCCACAGGGCAGGGGTTTCTTT
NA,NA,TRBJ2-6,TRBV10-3,CAISELGGTSSGANVLTF,TGTGCCATCAGTGAGCTCGGCGGGACGAGCTCTGGGGCCAACGTCCTGACTTTC
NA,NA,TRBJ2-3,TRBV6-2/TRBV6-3,CASNPRTPDTQYF,TGTGCCAGCAACCCCCGGACACCAGATACGCAGTATTTT
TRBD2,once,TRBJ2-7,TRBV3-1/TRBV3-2,CASSRNPPRTSGRADLSYEQYF,TGTGCCAGCAGCCGAAACCCCCCCCGGACTAGCGGGAGGGCCGATTTATCCTACGAGCAGTACTTC
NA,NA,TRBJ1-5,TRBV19,CASNDRSNQPQHF,TGTGCCAGTAATGACAGGAGCAATCAGCCCCAGCATTTT
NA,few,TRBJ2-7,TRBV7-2,CASSLARGYEQYF,TGTGCCAGCAGCTTAGCGCGGGGCTACGAGCAGTACTTC
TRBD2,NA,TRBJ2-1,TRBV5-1,CASSAGLAAYNEQFF,TGCGCCAGCAGCGCTGGACTAGCGGCCTACAATGAGCAGTTCTTC
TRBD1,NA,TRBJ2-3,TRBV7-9,CASSSTLGQGGTDTQYF,TGTGCCAGCAGCTCGACGCTGGGACAGGGAGGCACAGATACGCAGTATTTT